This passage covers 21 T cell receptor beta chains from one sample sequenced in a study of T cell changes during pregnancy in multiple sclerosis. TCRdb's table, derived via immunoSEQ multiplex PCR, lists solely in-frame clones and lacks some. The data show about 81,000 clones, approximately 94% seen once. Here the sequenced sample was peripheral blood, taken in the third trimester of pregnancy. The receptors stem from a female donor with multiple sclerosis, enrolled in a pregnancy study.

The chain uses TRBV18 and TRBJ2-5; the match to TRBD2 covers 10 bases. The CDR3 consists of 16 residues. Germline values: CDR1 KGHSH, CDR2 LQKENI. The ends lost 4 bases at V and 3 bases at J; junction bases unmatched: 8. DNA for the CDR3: TGTGCCAGCTCACTCGGAGCGGGGGGGCAGGAAGAGACCCAGTACTTC. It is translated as CASSLGAGGQEETQYF.

The CDR3 loop is CASSGTGWLYF. The CDR3 nucleotides are TGTGCCAGCTCCGGGACAGGGTGGCTGTACTTC. The rearrangement links TRBV2 to TRBJ2-7, with 9 bases that match TRBD1. Trimming at V came to 8 bases and at J to 12 bases, leaving 8 bases not matched to a gene. The CDR3 runs 11 residues. The V gene's germline CDR1 is SNHLY and CDR2 FYNNEI. Full variable domain (missing parts from reference TRBV2 and TRBJ2-7): EPEVTQTPSHQVTQMGQEVILRCVPISNHLYFYWYRQILGQKVEFLVSFYNNEISEKSEIFDDQFSVERPDGSNFTLKIRSTKLEDSAMYFCASSGTGWLYFGPGTRLTVT.

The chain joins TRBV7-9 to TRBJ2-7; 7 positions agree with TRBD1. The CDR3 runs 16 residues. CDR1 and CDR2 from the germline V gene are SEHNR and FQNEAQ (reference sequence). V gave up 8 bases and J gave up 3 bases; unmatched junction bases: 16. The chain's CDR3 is CASGGDRDRVNYEQYF. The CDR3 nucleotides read TGTGCCAGCGGGGGAGACCGGGACAGAGTCAACTACGAGCAGTACTTC.

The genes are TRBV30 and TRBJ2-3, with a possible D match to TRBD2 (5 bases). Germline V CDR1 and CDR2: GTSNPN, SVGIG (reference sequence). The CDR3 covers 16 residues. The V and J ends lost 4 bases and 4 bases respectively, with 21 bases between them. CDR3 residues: CAWTPSDLLPSDTQYF. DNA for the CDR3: TGTGCCTGGACACCCTCGGACTTACTGCCTTCAGATACGCAGTATTTT.

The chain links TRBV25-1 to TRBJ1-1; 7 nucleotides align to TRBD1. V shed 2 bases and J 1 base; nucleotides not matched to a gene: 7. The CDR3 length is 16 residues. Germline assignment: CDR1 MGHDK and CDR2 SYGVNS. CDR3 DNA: TGTGCCAGCAGTGAAAGAGGGGGCAGGGGGAACACTGAAGCTTTCTTT. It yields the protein CASSERGGRGNTEAFF.

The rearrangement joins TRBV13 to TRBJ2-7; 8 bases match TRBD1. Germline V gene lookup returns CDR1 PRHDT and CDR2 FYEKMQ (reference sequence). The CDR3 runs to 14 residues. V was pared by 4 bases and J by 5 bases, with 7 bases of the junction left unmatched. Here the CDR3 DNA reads TGTGCCAGCAGCTGGCCGGGACAGGATAACGAGCAGTACTTC. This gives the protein CASSWPGQDNEQYF.

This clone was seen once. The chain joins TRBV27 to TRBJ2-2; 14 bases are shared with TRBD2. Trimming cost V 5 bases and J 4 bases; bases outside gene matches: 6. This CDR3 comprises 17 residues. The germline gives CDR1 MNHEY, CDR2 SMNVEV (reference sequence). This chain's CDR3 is CASSHGLAGGPTGELFF. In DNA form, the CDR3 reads TGTGCCAGCAGTCACGGACTAGCGGGGGGCCCCACCGGGGAGCTGTTTTTT.

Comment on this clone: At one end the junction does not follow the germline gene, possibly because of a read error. This CDR3 is CASSASGGMNTGELFF. Written as DNA, the CDR3 is TGTGCTAGCAGCGCCTCTGGGGGGATGAACACCGGGGAGCTGTTTTTT. The gene calls are TRBV7-7 and TRBJ2-2; a possible D gene is TRBD2 (6 bases). The CDR3 loop spans 16 amino acids. Germline values: CDR1 SSHAT, CDR2 FNYEAQ (reference sequence).

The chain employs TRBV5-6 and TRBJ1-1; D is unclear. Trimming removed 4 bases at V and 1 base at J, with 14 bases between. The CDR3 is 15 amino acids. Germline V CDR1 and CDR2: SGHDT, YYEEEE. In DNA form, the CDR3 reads TGTGCCAGCAGCCTGCTAAGCCGGGGGAACACTGAAGCTTTCTTT. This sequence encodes CASSLLSRGNTEAFF.

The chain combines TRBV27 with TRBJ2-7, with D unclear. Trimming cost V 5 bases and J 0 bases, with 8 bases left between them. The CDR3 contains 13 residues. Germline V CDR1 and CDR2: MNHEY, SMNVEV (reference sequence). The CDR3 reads CASSVYRSYEQYF. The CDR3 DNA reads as TGTGCCAGCAGTGTCTATCGCTCCTACGAGCAGTACTTC.

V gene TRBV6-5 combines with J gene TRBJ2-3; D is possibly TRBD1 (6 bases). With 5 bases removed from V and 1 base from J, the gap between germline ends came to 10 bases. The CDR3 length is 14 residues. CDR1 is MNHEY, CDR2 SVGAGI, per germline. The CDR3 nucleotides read TGTGCCAGCAGTACCCGACAGGGCACAGATACGCAGTATTTT. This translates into CASSTRQGTDTQYF.

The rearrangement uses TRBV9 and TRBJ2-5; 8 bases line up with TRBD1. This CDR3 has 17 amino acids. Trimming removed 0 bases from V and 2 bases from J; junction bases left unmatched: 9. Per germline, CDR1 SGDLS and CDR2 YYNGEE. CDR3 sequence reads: CASSVASTGAIQETQYF. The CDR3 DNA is TGTGCCAGCAGCGTAGCATCGACAGGGGCGATTCAAGAGACCCAGTACTTC.

This CDR3 is CASSLGTGTEAFF. The CDR3 DNA reads as TGTGCCAGCAGCTTAGGGACAGGCACTGAAGCTTTCTTT. This sequence joins TRBV11-1 and TRBJ1-1, with 7 bases fitting TRBD1. Germline-derived CDR1 and CDR2 are SGHAT and FQDESV (reference sequence). V gave up 1 base and J gave up 4 bases; unmatched junction bases: 0. This CDR3 is 13 amino acids long.

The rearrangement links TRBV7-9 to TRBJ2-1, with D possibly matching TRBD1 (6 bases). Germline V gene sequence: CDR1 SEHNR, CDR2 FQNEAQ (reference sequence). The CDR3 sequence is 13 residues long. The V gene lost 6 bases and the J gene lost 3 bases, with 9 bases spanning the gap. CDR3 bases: TGTGCCAGCAGACCGGGACACTACAATGAGCAGTTCTTC. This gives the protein CASRPGHYNEQFF.

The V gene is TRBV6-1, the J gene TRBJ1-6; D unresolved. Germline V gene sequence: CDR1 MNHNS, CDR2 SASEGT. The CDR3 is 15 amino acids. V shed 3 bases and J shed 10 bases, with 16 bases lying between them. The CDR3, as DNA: TGTGCCAGCAGTGAGTATCCGGGTTTTAACTCACCCCTCCACTTT. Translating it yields CASSEYPGFNSPLHF.

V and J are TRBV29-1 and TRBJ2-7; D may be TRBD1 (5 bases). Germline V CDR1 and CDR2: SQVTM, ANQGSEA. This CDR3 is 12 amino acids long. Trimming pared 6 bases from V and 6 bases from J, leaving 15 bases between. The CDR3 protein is CSVAQGTGEQYF. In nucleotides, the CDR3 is TGCAGCGTAGCCCAGGGTACTGGCGAGCAGTACTTC.

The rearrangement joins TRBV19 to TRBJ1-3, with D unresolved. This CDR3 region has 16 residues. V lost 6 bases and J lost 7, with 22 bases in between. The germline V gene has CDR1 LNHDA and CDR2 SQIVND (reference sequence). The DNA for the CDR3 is TGTGCCAGTAGCGTCCTAGTTGGGAGTGTAAGCAACACCATATATTTT. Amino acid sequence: CASSVLVGSVSNTIYF.

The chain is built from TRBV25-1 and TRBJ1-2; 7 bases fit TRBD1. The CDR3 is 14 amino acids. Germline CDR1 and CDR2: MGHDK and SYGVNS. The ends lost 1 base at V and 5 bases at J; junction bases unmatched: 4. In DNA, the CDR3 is TGTGCCAGCAGTGAATGGGGGACAGTTTATGGCTACACCTTC. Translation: CASSEWGTVYGYTF.

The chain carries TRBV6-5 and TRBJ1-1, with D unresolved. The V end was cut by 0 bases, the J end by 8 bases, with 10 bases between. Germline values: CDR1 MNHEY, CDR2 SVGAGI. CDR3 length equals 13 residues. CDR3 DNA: TGTGCCAGCAGTTACTCTACCGGGATCGAAGCTTTCTTT. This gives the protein CASSYSTGIEAFF.

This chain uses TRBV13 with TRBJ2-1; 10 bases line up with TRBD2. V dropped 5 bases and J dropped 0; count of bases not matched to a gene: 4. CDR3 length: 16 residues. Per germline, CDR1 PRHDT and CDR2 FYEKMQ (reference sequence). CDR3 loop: CASSVSSGGSYNEQFF. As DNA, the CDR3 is TGTGCCAGCAGCGTATCTAGCGGGGGCTCCTACAATGAGCAGTTCTTC.

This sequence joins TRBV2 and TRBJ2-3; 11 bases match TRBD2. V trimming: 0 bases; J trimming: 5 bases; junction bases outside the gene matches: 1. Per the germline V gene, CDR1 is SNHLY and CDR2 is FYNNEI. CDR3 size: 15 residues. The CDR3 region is CASSEALAGGDTQYF. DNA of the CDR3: TGTGCCAGCAGTGAAGCGCTAGCGGGGGGAGATACGCAGTATTTT.